This TCR beta chain was captured in a study of identifying expanded T cells in peripheral blood. Study results and limitations: Clone count variance between roughly 2-week samples rose with total template count.

Clones were sequenced by immunoSEQ multiplex PCR, and TCRdb holds only the in-frame ones, with some missing. The sample consists of some 78,000 clones, about 88% of them appearing once. This CDR3 has 15 amino acids. Germline V CDR1 and CDR2: MNHEY, SVGAGI. The J segment lost 5 bases and the V segment lost 2 bases, leaving 4 bases of the junction unmatched. In the case of this clone: As yet, its antigen is unknown.

No infections or other immune events were documented during collection. The chain uses TRBV6-5 and TRBJ2-1; 9 bases line up with TRBD2. Sequenced material: blood. This clonotype was sampled from a person between 18 and 75 years old in good health. The CDR3 here is CASSYTVAGDNEQFF. The CDR3 region has the DNA TGTGCCAGCAGTTACACGGTAGCGGGGGACAATGAGCAGTTCTTC.